These 30 T cell receptor beta chains were all obtained from the same sample, sequenced in a study of TIL therapy for anti-PD-1-resistant metastatic lung cancer. The time point is: pre-treatment sample, taken before nivolumab and TIL therapy. The immunoSEQ assay was v3. Assay used: immunoSEQ multiplex PCR; TCRdb lists only in-frame clones, some missing. The sample includes about 60,000 clones, around 69% of them seen just once. The sample in question was blood, obtained at baseline. The receptor source for this set is a person aged 25-85 years with non-small cell lung cancer.

This clone occurred a few times. The V gene is TRBV4-1, the J gene TRBJ2-7; tentatively, D is TRBD2 (5 bases). Per the germline V gene, CDR1 is MGHRA and CDR2 is YSYEKL. Trimming took off 0 bases at V and 3 bases at J, with 9 bases between the two ends. The CDR3 loop spans 14 amino acids. In DNA, the CDR3 is TGCGCCAGCAGCCAAGAATGGACTTACTACGAGCAGTACTTC. This sequence encodes CASSQEWTYYEQYF.

This clone has only a few counts. The chain is built from TRBV10-3 and TRBJ2-3, with 7 bases fitting TRBD2. CDR3 length: 19 amino acids. J gave up 2 bases and V 0 bases, and 14 bases lay outside the gene matches. Germline loops: CDR1 ENHRY, CDR2 SYGVKD. CDR3 bases: TGTGCCATCAGTGAGTCGGTGGTCTCGCGGGAGAGAACCACAGATACGCAGTATTTT. As protein: CAISESVVSRERTTDTQYF.

V usage is TRBV6-1 and J usage is TRBJ2-3; 8 positions agree with TRBD2. The CDR3 has 16 amino acids. J lost 4 bases, V lost 3 bases, and 9 bases had no gene match. The germline CDR1 and CDR2 sequences are MNHNS and SASEGT. CDR3 protein: CASSDLAGPASDTQYF. CDR3 DNA: TGTGCCAGCAGTGATTTAGCGGGACCTGCCTCAGATACGCAGTATTTT.

This clone was detected only a few times. The chain combines TRBV2 with TRBJ2-1, with D possibly matching TRBD2 (5 bases). Germline assignment: CDR1 SNHLY and CDR2 FYNNEI. The CDR3 length is 15 residues. V dropped 3 bases and J dropped 0 bases, with 9 bases sitting between them. Here the CDR3 reads CASSDGLNSYNEQFF. CDR3 nucleotides: TGTGCCAGCAGTGACGGACTGAACTCCTACAATGAGCAGTTCTTC. The full variable domain, completed using reference TRBV2 and TRBJ2-1, is EPEVTQTPSHQVTQMGQEVILRCVPISNHLYFYWYRQILGQKVEFLVSFYNNEISEKSEIFDDQFSVERPDGSNFTLKIRSTKLEDSAMYFCASSDGLNSYNEQFFGPGTRLTVL.

The genes are TRBV4-1 and TRBJ2-7; 12 bases map to TRBD2. In germline, CDR1 is MGHRA, CDR2 YSYEKL. CDR3 length: 19 residues. After removal of 0 bases from V and 1 base from J, the junction contained 10 bases not matched to a gene. CDR3 region: CASSQDSGLAGSESYEQYF. The CDR3 bases are TGCGCCAGCAGCCAAGACAGTGGACTAGCGGGGAGCGAATCCTACGAGCAGTACTTC.

Only a few counts were recorded for this clone. The chain has TRBV5-1 and TRBJ1-2; D unclear. Looked up from germline, CDR1 is SGHRS and CDR2 is YFSETQ. The CDR3 sequence is 12 residues long. V lost 4 bases and J lost 4, with 8 bases in between. The CDR3 here is CASSPGVYGYTF. CDR3 DNA sequence: TGCGCCAGCAGCCCGGGAGTCTATGGCTACACCTTC.

The chain uses TRBV7-3 and TRBJ2-5; D may match TRBD1 or TRBD2 (6 bases each). This CDR3 is built from 15 residues. V was clipped by 0 bases and J by 4 bases, with 12 bases between them. Germline CDR1 is SGHTA and CDR2 is FQGTGA. CDR3 residues: CASSLTGGRTETQYF. DNA of the CDR3: TGTGCCAGCAGCTTAACGGGGGGCCGGACAGAGACCCAGTACTTC. Variable domain in full (rest from reference TRBV7-3 and TRBJ2-5): GAGVSQTPSNKVTEKGKYVELRCDPISGHTALYWYRQSLGQGPEFLIYFQGTGAADDSGLPNDRFFAVRPEGSVSTLKIQRTERGDSAVYLCASSLTGGRTETQYFGPGTRLLVL.

V gene TRBV5-4 combines with J gene TRBJ2-3; the match to TRBD2 covers 9 bases. This CDR3 region has 16 residues. Germline V gives CDR1 SGHNT, CDR2 YYREEE (reference sequence). The J segment lost 4 bases and the V segment lost 0 bases, leaving 6 bases of the junction unmatched. The CDR3 region has the DNA TGTGCCAGCAGCTTGGCCAGCGGCGGGGGGGCAGATACGCAGTATTTT. Amino acid sequence: CASSLASGGGADTQYF.

A few counts support this clone. The CDR3 DNA is TGTGCCAGCAGCCTCGGTGACAGGGAAAATCAGCCCCAGCATTTT. Translated, it gives CASSLGDRENQPQHF. The V and J genes are TRBV28 and TRBJ1-5, with 7 bases aligning to TRBD1. V lost 6 bases to trimming and J lost 4 bases; unmatched junction nucleotides: 9. The CDR3 extends over 15 amino acids. Germline lookup yields CDR1 MDHEN and CDR2 SYDVKM.

The V and J genes are TRBV7-9 and TRBJ1-1, with D unresolved. Trimming pared 4 bases from V and 1 base from J, leaving 7 bases between. Germline CDR1 SEHNR, CDR2 FQNEAQ (reference sequence). This CDR3 is 13 amino acids long. The CDR3 sequence: CASSSQENTEAFF. CDR3 DNA sequence: TGTGCCAGCAGCTCCCAGGAGAACACTGAAGCTTTCTTT.

The chain is built from TRBV4-1 and TRBJ2-4; D is undetermined. Germline loops: CDR1 MGHRA, CDR2 YSYEKL. V dropped 0 bases and J dropped 0 bases, with 12 bases sitting between them. This CDR3 is 17 amino acids long. This CDR3 is CASSQDLLRVAKNIQYF. DNA of the CDR3: TGCGCCAGCAGCCAAGACCTCCTAAGGGTAGCCAAAAACATTCAGTACTTC.

V and J are TRBV9 and TRBJ2-7; the match to TRBD1 covers 9 bases. CDR1 SGDLS and CDR2 YYNGEE come from the germline V gene. J lost 7 bases, V lost 2 bases, and 7 bases had no gene match. This CDR3 is 14 amino acids long. The chain's CDR3 is CASSVQTGGQEQYF. The CDR3 DNA follows: TGTGCCAGCAGCGTGCAGACAGGGGGACAAGAGCAGTACTTC.

A few counts support this clone. V usage is TRBV19 and J usage is TRBJ1-3; D remains ambiguous. Germline V gene sequence: CDR1 LNHDA, CDR2 SQIVND (reference sequence). The CDR3 length is 13 residues. Trimming left V 6 bases short and J 0 bases short, with 6 bases between. The CDR3 DNA reads TGTGCCAGTAGCGCCCACTCTGGAAACACCATATATTTT. Amino acid sequence: CASSAHSGNTIYF.

This clone has only a few counts. The rearrangement uses TRBV7-9 and TRBJ2-7; the D is unclear. CDR3 length: 14 amino acids. Between the trimmed V and J ends, which lost 1 base and 7 bases, there was a span of 14 bases. Germline V gene data show CDR1 as SEHNR and CDR2 as FQNEAQ (reference sequence). CDR3 DNA sequence: TGTGCCAGCAGCTTAGGGGGTCCAGAGGAGGAGCAGTACTTC. This gives the protein CASSLGGPEEEQYF.

This clone has only one observation. V gene TRBV28 combines with J gene TRBJ2-3, with a possible D match to TRBD1 (5 bases). This CDR3 region has 12 residues. Germline V gives CDR1 MDHEN, CDR2 SYDVKM. V lost 4 bases, J lost 6 bases, and 8 bases lay in between. Here the CDR3 DNA reads TGTGCCAGCAGTTCGACAGTGGATACGCAGTATTTT. Amino acid sequence: CASSSTVDTQYF.

In this sample, this clone turned up many times. The chain links TRBV11-1 to TRBJ1-1, with 8 bases matching TRBD1. The CDR3 is 13 residues long. V lost 5 bases to trimming and J lost 4 bases; unmatched junction nucleotides: 3. Per germline, CDR1 SGHAT and CDR2 FQDESV (reference sequence). This chain's CDR3 is CASSIDRGTEAFF. In DNA, the CDR3 is TGTGCCAGCAGCATAGACAGGGGCACTGAAGCTTTCTTT.

The table lists this clone with a count of one. In DNA form, the CDR3 reads TGTGCCAGCAGCTCAAGGGATCCCTACGAGCAGTACTTC. This gives the protein CASSSRDPYEQYF. The V and J genes are TRBV7-2 and TRBJ2-7; D is unclear. This CDR3 has 13 residues. CDR1 and CDR2 from the germline V gene are SGHTA and FQGNSA. V lost 4 bases and J lost 2, with 9 bases in between.

This chain uses TRBV27 with TRBJ1-1, with TRBD1 matching over 7 bases. This CDR3 has 14 residues. The V gene's germline CDR1 is MNHEY and CDR2 SMNVEV (reference sequence). The ends lost 3 bases at V and 4 bases at J; junction bases unmatched: 5. CDR3 region: CASSLAGGITEAFF. CDR3 in DNA: TGTGCCAGCAGTTTGGCAGGGGGAATCACTGAAGCTTTCTTT.

V gene TRBV5-5 combines with J gene TRBJ2-5; D is possibly TRBD1 (5 bases). Germline loops: CDR1 SGHKS, CDR2 YYEKEE (reference sequence). The CDR3 consists of 15 residues. Trimming shortened V by 7 bases and J by 3 bases, and 19 bases separated the two germline ends. This CDR3 reads CASWWGPFFEETQYF. The CDR3 DNA is TGTGCCAGCTGGTGGGGCCCCTTTTTTGAAGAGACCCAGTACTTC.

The CDR3 nucleotides are TGTGCCAGCAGACCCACAGATACGCAGTATTTT. This translates into CASRPTDTQYF. This rearrangement joins TRBV2 to TRBJ2-3; D remains ambiguous. The germline gives CDR1 SNHLY, CDR2 FYNNEI. The CDR3 spans 11 residues. V was clipped by 6 bases and J by 2 bases, with 3 bases between them. The variable domain in full, completed from reference TRBV2 and TRBJ2-3, reads EPEVTQTPSHQVTQMGQEVILRCVPISNHLYFYWYRQILGQKVEFLVSFYNNEISEKSEIFDDQFSVERPDGSNFTLKIRSTKLEDSAMYFCASRPTDTQYFGPGTRLTVL.

The chain employs TRBV7-9 and TRBJ1-2; D perhaps matches TRBD1 (6 bases). V lost 5 bases, J lost 8 bases, and 24 bases lay in between. This CDR3 region has 16 residues. The germline gives CDR1 SEHNR, CDR2 FQNEAQ (reference sequence). The CDR3 spells CASSLFQTGIRMGYTF. Here the CDR3 DNA reads TGTGCCAGCAGCCTTTTCCAGACAGGAATCAGAATGGGCTACACCTTC.

This clone has a single count. The V gene is TRBV2, the J gene TRBJ1-1, with a tentative D call TRBD1 (6 bases). The V end lost 6 bases, the J end lost 5 bases, and 16 bases lay between the germline ends. CDR3 length: 14 amino acids. The V gene's germline CDR1 is SNHLY and CDR2 FYNNEI. CDR3 amino acids: CASRIQGQGTEAFF. For the CDR3, the DNA is TGTGCCAGCAGAATACAGGGTCAGGGGACTGAAGCTTTCTTT.

The chain is built from TRBV28 and TRBJ1-1; tentative D call: TRBD1 (5 bases). CDR3 length: 13 residues. V was pared by 2 bases and J by 6 bases, with 10 bases between. CDR1 is MDHEN, CDR2 SYDVKM, per germline. CDR3 region: CASSLRGGPEAFF. CDR3 nucleotide sequence: TGTGCCAGCAGTTTAAGGGGAGGCCCTGAAGCTTTCTTT.

The rearrangement links TRBV5-1 to TRBJ2-7; 10 nucleotides agree with TRBD1. Germline V gives CDR1 SGHRS, CDR2 YFSETQ. J lost 8 bases, V lost 4 bases, and 15 bases had no gene match. CDR3 length equals 16 residues. As DNA, the CDR3 is TGCGCCAGCAGCCCCGGGACAGGGGCTACGGGTAACAAGCAGTACTTC. Its translation is CASSPGTGATGNKQYF.

This chain joins TRBV6-1 and TRBJ2-1; no reliable D call. Germline assignment: CDR1 MNHNS and CDR2 SASEGT. This CDR3 spans 16 amino acids. The V end was cut by 4 bases, the J end by 11 bases, with 24 bases between. The CDR3 bases are TGTGCCAGCAGTGGAAATTTCCCTAGGGCTGGGGAAAAGCAGTTCTTC. It specifies CASSGNFPRAGEKQFF.

As regards this clone: A junction boundary mismatches the germline segment, possibly from a read error. The CDR3: CSVAGPDRIHF. As DNA, the CDR3 is TGCAGCGTCGCAGGTCCGGACCGCATCCATTTT. The rearrangement uses TRBV29-1 and TRBJ1-3; D gene unclear. CDR1 is SQVTM and CDR2 is ANQGSEA in the germline V gene. This CDR3 region has 11 residues. Variable domain in full (rest from reference TRBV29-1 and TRBJ1-3): SAVISQKPSRDICQRGTSLTIQCQVDSQVTMMFWYRQQPGQSLTLIATANQGSEATYESGFVIDKFPISRPNLTFSTLTVSNMSPEDSSIYLCSVAGPDRIHFGEGSWLTVV.

The chain has TRBV2 and TRBJ1-5, with unresolved D. The germline gives CDR1 SNHLY, CDR2 FYNNEI. The CDR3 sequence is 16 residues long. Trimming pared 6 bases from V and 5 bases from J, leaving 20 bases between. CDR3 protein: CASSQTDLGWDQPQHF. DNA for the CDR3: TGTGCCAGCAGCCAGACGGACCTAGGATGGGATCAGCCCCAGCATTTT.

The chain combines TRBV6-6 with TRBJ2-3; D might be TRBD1 or TRBD2, each matching 5 bases. Trimming took off 5 bases at V and 10 bases at J, with 22 bases between the two ends. The CDR3 covers 15 residues. CDR1 is MNHNY and CDR2 is SVGAGI in the germline V gene (reference sequence). The CDR3 here is CASSDDRGPIYAQYF. CDR3 nucleotide sequence: TGTGCCAGCAGTGATGACCGGGGCCCCATTTATGCGCAGTATTTT.

This clone was seen a few times. The chain couples TRBV5-1 to TRBJ1-4; TRBD1 matches 8 bases. Germline CDR1 SGHRS, CDR2 YFSETQ. The CDR3 is made up of 14 amino acids. V dropped 2 bases and J dropped 8; count of bases not matched to a gene: 5. The DNA of the CDR3 is TGCGCCAGCAGCTTAGACAGGGGCGAAGAAAAACTGTTTTTT. Protein product: CASSLDRGEEKLFF.

The J gene is TRBJ2-3, the V gene TRBV7-6; 7 positions match TRBD2. V shed 0 bases and J 7 bases; nucleotides not matched to a gene: 4. The CDR3 has 14 residues. CDR1 SGHVS and CDR2 FNYEAQ come from the germline V gene. CDR3 sequence: CASSLAGGPNTQYF. CDR3 coding DNA: TGTGCCAGCAGCTTAGCGGGAGGGCCGAATACGCAGTATTTT.